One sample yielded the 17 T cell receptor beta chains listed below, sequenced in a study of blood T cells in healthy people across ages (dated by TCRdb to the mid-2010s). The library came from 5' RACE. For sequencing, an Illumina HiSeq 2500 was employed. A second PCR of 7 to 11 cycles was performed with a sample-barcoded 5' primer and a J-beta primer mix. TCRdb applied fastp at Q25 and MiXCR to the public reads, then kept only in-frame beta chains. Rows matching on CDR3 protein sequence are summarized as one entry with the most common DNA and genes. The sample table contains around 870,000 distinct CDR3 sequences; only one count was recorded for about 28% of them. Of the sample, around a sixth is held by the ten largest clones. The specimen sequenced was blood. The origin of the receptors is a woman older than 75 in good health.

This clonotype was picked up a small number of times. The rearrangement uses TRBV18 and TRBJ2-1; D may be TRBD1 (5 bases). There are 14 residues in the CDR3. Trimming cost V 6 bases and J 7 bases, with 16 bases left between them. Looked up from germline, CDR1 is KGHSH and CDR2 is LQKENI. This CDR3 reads CASSLTEVRNEQFF. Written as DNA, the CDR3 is TGTGCCAGCTCCCTGACAGAGGTGCGAAATGAGCAGTTCTTC.

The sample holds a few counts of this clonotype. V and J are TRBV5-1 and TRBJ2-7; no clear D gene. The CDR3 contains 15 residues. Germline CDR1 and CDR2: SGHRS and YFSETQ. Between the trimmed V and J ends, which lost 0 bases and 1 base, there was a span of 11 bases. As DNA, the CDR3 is TGCGCCAGCAGCTTGGACCCCGGTAATTCCTACGAGCAGTACTTC. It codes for CASSLDPGNSYEQYF.

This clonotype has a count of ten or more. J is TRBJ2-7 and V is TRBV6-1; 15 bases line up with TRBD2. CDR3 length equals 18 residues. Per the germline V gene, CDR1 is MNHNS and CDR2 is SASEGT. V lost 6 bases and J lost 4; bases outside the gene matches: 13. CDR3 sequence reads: CASSRGLAGGRRTYEQYF. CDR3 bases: TGTGCCAGCAGCCGCGGACTAGCGGGGGGGCGAAGAACTTACGAGCAGTACTTC.

The CDR3 region is CASSAEGGSNQPQHF. DNA of the CDR3: TGTGCCAGCAGTGCTGAGGGCGGAAGCAATCAGCCCCAGCATTTT. The rearrangement uses TRBV6-4 and TRBJ1-5; D gene ambiguous. Germline V gene sequence: CDR1 MRHNA, CDR2 SNTAGT. V was trimmed by 4 bases and J by 1 base, leaving 11 bases between them. The CDR3 is 15 residues long.

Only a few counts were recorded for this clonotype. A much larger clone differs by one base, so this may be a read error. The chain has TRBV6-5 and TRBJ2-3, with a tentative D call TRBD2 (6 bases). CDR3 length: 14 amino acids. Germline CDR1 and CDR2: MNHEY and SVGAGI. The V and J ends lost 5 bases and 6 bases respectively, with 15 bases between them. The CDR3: CASSLRGIGDTQYF. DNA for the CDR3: TGTGCCAGCAGTCTTCGGGGGATCGGGGATACGCAGTATTTT.

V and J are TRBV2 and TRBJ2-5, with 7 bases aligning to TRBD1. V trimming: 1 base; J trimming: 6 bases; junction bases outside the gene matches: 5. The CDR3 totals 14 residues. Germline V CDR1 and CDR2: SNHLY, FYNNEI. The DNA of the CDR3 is TGTGCCAGCAGTGAAGTAGACAGGGCCCAGACCCAGTACTTC. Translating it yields CASSEVDRAQTQYF. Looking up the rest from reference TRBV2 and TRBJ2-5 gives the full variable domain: EPEVTQTPSHQVTQMGQEVILRCVPISNHLYFYWYRQILGQKVEFLVSFYNNEISEKSEIFDDQFSVERPDGSNFTLKIRSTKLEDSAMYFCASSEVDRAQTQYFGPGTRLLVL.

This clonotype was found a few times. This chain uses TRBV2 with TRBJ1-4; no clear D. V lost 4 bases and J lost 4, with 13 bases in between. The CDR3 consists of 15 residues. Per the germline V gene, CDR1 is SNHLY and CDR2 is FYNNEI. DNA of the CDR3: TGTGCCAGCAGTGCCTCGGGGTCGATTAATGAAAAACTGTTTTTT. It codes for CASSASGSINEKLFF.

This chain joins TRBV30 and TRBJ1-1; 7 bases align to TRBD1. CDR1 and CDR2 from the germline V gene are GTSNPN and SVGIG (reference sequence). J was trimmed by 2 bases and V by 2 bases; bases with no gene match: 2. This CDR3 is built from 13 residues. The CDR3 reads CAWSRDSNTEAFF. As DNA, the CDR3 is TGTGCCTGGAGTCGGGACAGTAACACTGAAGCTTTCTTT.

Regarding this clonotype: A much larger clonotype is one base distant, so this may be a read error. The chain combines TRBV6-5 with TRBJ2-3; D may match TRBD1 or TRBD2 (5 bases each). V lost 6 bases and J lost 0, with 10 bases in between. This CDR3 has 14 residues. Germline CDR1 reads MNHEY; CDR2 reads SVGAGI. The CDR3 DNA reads TGTGCCAGCAGGGGACGGGGCAGCACAGATACGCAGTATTTT. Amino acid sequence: CASRGRGSTDTQYF.

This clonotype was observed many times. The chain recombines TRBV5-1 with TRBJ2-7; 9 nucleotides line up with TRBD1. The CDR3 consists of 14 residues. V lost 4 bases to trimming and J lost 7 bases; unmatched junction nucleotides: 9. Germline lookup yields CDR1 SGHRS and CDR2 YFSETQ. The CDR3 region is CASSATGGAGEQYF. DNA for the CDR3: TGCGCCAGCAGCGCAACAGGGGGCGCGGGGGAGCAGTACTTC. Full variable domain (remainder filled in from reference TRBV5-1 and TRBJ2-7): KAGVTQTPRYLIKTRGQQVTLSCSPISGHRSVSWYQQTPGQGLQFLFEYFSETQRNKGNFPGRFSGRQFSNSRSEMNVSTLELGDSALYLCASSATGGAGEQYFGPGTRLTVT.

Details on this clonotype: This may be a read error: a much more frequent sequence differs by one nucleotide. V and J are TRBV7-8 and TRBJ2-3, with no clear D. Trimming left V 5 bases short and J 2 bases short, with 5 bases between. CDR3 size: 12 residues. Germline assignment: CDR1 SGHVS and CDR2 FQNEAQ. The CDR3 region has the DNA TGTGCCAGCAGCATGACCACAGATACGCAGTATTTT. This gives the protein CASSMTTDTQYF.

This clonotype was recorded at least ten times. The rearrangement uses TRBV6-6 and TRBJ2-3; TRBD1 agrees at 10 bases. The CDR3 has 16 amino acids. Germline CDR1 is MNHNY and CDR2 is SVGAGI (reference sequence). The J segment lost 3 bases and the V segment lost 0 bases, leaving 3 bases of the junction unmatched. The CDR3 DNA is TGTGCCAGCAGTTACTCCGGGACAGGGGTGACAGATACGCAGTATTTT. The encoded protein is CASSYSGTGVTDTQYF.

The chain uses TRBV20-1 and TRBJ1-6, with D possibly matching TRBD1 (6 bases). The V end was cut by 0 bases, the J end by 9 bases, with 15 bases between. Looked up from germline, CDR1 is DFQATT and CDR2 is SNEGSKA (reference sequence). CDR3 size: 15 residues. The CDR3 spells CSARERGQGSSPLHF. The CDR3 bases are TGCAGTGCTAGAGAAAGAGGGCAGGGGAGTTCACCCCTCCACTTT.

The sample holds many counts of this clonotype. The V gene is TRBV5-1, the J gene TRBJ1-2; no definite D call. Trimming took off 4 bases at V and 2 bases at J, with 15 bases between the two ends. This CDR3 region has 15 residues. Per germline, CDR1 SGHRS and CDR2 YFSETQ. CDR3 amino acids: CASSPRTSTNYGYTF. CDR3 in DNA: TGCGCCAGCAGCCCACGGACTTCGACGAACTATGGCTACACCTTC.

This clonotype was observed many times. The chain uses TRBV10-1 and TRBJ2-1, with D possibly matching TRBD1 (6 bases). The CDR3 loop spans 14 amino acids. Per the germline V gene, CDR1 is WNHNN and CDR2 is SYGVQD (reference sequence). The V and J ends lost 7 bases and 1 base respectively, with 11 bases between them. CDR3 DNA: TGCGCCAGCAAGAACAGGGAGTCCTACAATGAGCAGTTCTTC. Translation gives CASKNRESYNEQFF.

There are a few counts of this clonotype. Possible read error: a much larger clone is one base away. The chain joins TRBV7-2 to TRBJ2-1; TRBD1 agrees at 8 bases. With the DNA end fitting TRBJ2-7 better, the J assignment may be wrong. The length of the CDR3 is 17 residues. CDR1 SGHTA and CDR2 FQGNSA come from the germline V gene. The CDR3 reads CASTGTGLTRSYNEQYF. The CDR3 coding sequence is TGTGCCAGCACCGGGACAGGCCTTACCCGTTCCTACAATGAGCAGTACTTC.

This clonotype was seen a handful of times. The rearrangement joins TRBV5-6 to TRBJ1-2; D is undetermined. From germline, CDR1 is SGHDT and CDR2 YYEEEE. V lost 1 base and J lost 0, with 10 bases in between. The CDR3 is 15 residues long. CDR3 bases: TGTGCCAGCAGCTTGTTTACAATTCCTAACTATGGCTACACCTTC. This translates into CASSLFTIPNYGYTF.